Listed below are T cell receptor beta chains from one sample, sequenced in a study of shared clonotypes between healthy human individuals. Using immunoSEQ multiplex PCR, the repertoire was profiled, and TCRdb retains in-frame clones only, with some absent. This sample has some 2 million clones, with 85% to 95% found just once. Sequenced sample: naive CD4+ T cells sorted from blood. These receptor sequences come from a man aged 18 to 35 in good health. The conserved cysteine and the conserved F or W are not part of the CDR3 here.

j_gene	v_gene	CDR3aa
TRBJ1-2	TRBV10-3	AISEKRVVGKNGYT
TRBJ1-1	TRBV19	ASSPGTGGLRNTEAF
TRBJ1-6	TRBV10-1	ASSESEGSGNPPLH
TRBJ2-3	TRBV29-1	SVLEGSDTQY
TRBJ2-3	TRBV10-3	AISEGVATQY
TRBJ2-7	TRBV28	ASNEDAAYEQY
TRBJ1-6	TRBV5-1	ASSLGRTSSYNSPLH
TRBJ2-3	TRBV5-4	ASSPGQTNAN
TRBJ1-3	TRBV28	ASSFSGNTIY
TRBJ2-3	TRBV27	ASSSGLAGGRVTDTQY
TRBJ1-5	TRBV18	ASSPNSQTSNQPQH
TRBJ2-6	TRBV11-2	ASSLVSTNSGANVLT
TRBJ2-5	TRBV6-5	ASSYSKGQGTGSQY
TRBJ2-6	TRBV5-8	ASSNFLSGANVLT
TRBJ2-3	TRBV5-6	ASSLVSPFRTDTQY
TRBJ2-3	TRBV30	AWTQGGDTQY
TRBJ2-7	TRBV18	ASSPSSTYEQY
TRBJ2-5	TRBV12-5	ASGLRVGQETQY
TRBJ2-3	TRBV18	ASSPRGGTDTQY
TRBJ2-3	TRBV10-3	AISEWSGGTDTQY
TRBJ2-7	TRBV19	ASSRLLGSYEQY
TRBJ2-3	TRBV6-5	ASRRGPDTQY
TRBJ2-3	TRBV5-1	ASKYPSTDTQY
TRBJ2-7	TRBV6-6	ATRGLLSSYEQY
TRBJ2-3	TRBV2	ASTSPPDTQY
TRBJ1-4	TRBV9	ASSGNPGLNEKLF
TRBJ2-7	TRBV18	ASSPGSYEQY
TRBJ2-7	TRBV28	ASTRQGAEQY
TRBJ2-7	TRBV7-2	ASSASYSGSYEQY
TRBJ2-4	TRBV30	AWTLQGGLAKNIQY
TRBJ2-5	TRBV5-1	ASSPSGGAFETQY
TRBJ1-1	TRBV11-2	ASSSKGEAF
TRBJ1-2	TRBV5-5	ASSLARVHGYT
TRBJ1-2	TRBV2	ASTRLGGNYGYT
TRBJ2-3	TRBV30	AWSVRRTSGGGDTQY
TRBJ2-2	TRBV7-9	ASSRMGNLF
TRBJ1-4	TRBV28	ASTEGNDEKLF
TRBJ1-6	TRBV12-5	ASVEGNNSPLH
TRBJ1-4	TRBV7-2	ASSFDWGNEKLF
TRBJ1-2	TRBV28	ASSSNGYT
TRBJ2-2	TRBV6-4	ASSYGLRAGELF
TRBJ2-7	TRBV1	TGGVAYEQY
TRBJ2-1	TRBV7-2	ASRPGALLNEQF
TRBJ1-5	TRBV30	AWSVVSGANQPQH
TRBJ1-5	TRBV11-2	ASSLDLRGGQPQH
TRBJ2-7	TRBV27	ASSPGAPYEQY
TRBJ2-1	TRBV7-6	ASSLAGTGGYNEQF
TRBJ1-2	TRBV28	ASSMQNIYGYT
TRBJ2-7	TRBV7-9	ASSSNRGTDYEQY
TRBJ2-5	TRBV18	ASSPPPGGETQY
TRBJ2-3	TRBV5-1	ASSLEQVGTDTQY
TRBJ2-7	TRBV18	ASSPVTPGDEQY
TRBJ1-6	TRBV5-4	ASSPSTGYNSPLH